This TCR beta chain emerged from a study of OX40 agonist ivuxolimab in advanced cancers. Study-wide background: Participants averaged about 60 years of age (range roughly 23 to 90) and were less than 85% male.

CDR3 length equals 13 residues. The V end lost 1 base, the J end lost 2 bases, and 6 bases lay between the germline ends. Germline V gene data show CDR1 as SGHTA and CDR2 as FQGNSA. Profiled with immunoSEQ multiplex PCR; TCRdb holds only in-frame clones, not every one. The sample consists of 70,000 to 95,000 clones, around 90% of them appearing once. General observations from the study: Antigen specificity was not determined for the expanded peripheral T cells.

With regard to this clone: Its antigen remains unknown.

The sampling schedule covered blood at baseline, cycle 4 day 1, and cycle 7 day 1. The rearrangement uses TRBV7-2 and TRBJ2-7; perhaps D is TRBD1 or TRBD2 (5 bases each). The TCR comes from an adult with an advanced solid tumor such as melanoma, head and neck, liver or kidney cancer. This specimen was CD4+ or CD8+ T cells sorted from blood, taken in a trial of the OX40 agonist ivuxolimab. CDR3 in amino acids: CASSLGGTYEQYF. In DNA form, the CDR3 reads TGTGCCAGCAGCTTAGGGGGGACCTACGAGCAGTACTTC.